This TCR beta chain is drawn from a study of cytomegalovirus exposure and HLA in healthy donors (dated by TCRdb to the late 2010s). Concerning the study at large: According to an earlier analysis of a few hundred of the donors, some 180 million T cells yielded roughly 110 million unique TCR beta sequences and about 280 Gb of sequence data. An early release that covered about 600 HLA-typed donors contained about 300 gigabases of sequencing data and tens of millions of unique TCR sequences. Among the roughly 380 genotyped donors, 75% to 90% belonged to the genetic ancestry cluster associated with self-reported Caucasian donors. The study aimed to test whether signatures of past pathogen exposure could be identified by cataloging public T cell receptors. The T cell repertoires of some 700 subjects were profiled by immunosequencing and related to cytomegalovirus serostatus. Along with the roughly 610-subject first cohort, a separate validation cohort of more than 90 different subjects was used. To predict cytomegalovirus infection status, the study combined high-throughput TCR immunosequencing, statistical association of individual TCRs with disease status, and machine learning. A later analysis re-analyzed previously published TCR beta repertoires from 550 to 700 donors and added high-resolution HLA genotyping to study TCR occurrence patterns. The later analysis used no new phenotypic data to find candidate immune exposures, relying instead on TCR beta sequences and their occurrence across donors. An earlier analysis of some 500 of the donors applied high-throughput TCR beta sequencing to assess whether each TCR beta V gene segment acted as functional or pseudogenic. Donor age, sex, ethnicity and CMV serostatus were compiled together with the repertoire data. Genome-wide SNP genotypes for about 65% of the roughly 670 donors were used in a later genetic analysis, which treated that subset as a discovery cohort. Every repertoire in the discovery cohort had been generated on one and the same sequencing platform. HLA typing covered class I and class II loci at four-digit resolution. The number of donors typed differed by locus, with roughly 629-640 for A, B, C, DRB1 and DQB1, 522 for DQA1, about 610 for DPA1, and approximately 470 for DPB1. About five DR-DQ haplotypes were treated as single units for association and clustering because of strong linkage in the cohort. Among about 410 genotyped donors of the cohort, an average of around 250,000 unique TCR beta nucleotide sequences was sequenced per donor, of which 15% to 20% were non-productive.

What the authors observed across the whole study: In both the original and validation cohorts, the classifier was reported to diagnose cytomegalovirus status with high specificity and sensitivity. A later analysis reported that several top co-occurrence clusters appeared linked to parvovirus B19, influenza, CMV and Epstein-Barr virus. Presence/absence analyses assumed roughly uniform sequencing depth across donors, an assumption that may not hold. An earlier analysis of around 540 of the donors showed that most TCR beta V segments appeared in productive rearrangements either about 90% or about 30% of the time, which broadly matched IMGT annotations. Because HLA typing was missing for some donors at each locus, association tests included only the typed subset. The authors suggested that the approach could potentially be extended to other disease states and immunological phenotypes. CMV serostatus was the only immune exposure information available for the cohort. In a later analysis, HLA-associated TCR beta chains showed more clonal expansion and lower generation probabilities than non-associated chains that were equally common. Specific HLA alleles were associated with 15,000 to 20,000 TCR beta sequences at a false discovery rate of 0.05 in a later analysis. Strong co-occurrence of HLA alleles, especially DR and DQ, made assigning TCR associations to individual alleles difficult. The cohort was sequenced for TCR beta chains only, and without alpha or paired-chain data the features that could be detected were limited. A further reported finding was that TCR beta sequences accurately predicted the HLA-A and HLA-B alleles for most subjects in the first cohort. Correlated functional status among segregating V segments might reflect linkage disequilibrium, but an unknown experimental factor could not be ruled out. Because counts were too low, 15 to 20 rarely observed V segments, including chromosome 9 orphons, were excluded from the earlier analysis of fewer than 650 of the donors. Most CMV-associated TCR beta chains appeared to be HLA-restricted in a later analysis, and the HLA associations seemed to be driven largely by CMV exposure. A cluster of highly shared sequence variants was judged likely to represent a technical artifact of the sequencing pipeline. In a later analysis, the rate of TCR association differed among HLA loci, with DRB1 alleles having the most associated TCRs and HLA-C alleles having the fewest. In a later genetic analysis, fewer N-insertions in productive TCRs were reported among donors in an Asian-associated ancestry cluster than the roughly 710-donor mean. The study listed 150 to 200 TCR beta chains as associated with cytomegalovirus. V-gene and J-gene trimming of TCR beta chains was associated with a missense DCLRE1C variant in a later genetic analysis, and the association was replicated in an independent cohort. Most TCR sequences were observed very rarely across donors, whereas some public TCRs were present in many individuals. In vitro tests confirmed that a few of the cytomegalovirus-associated TCR beta chains recognize cytomegalovirus antigens.

This clone has just a few counts. Its antigen is not yet known. No base quality information exists; no much larger clone differs at one position. The library was built by means of the immunoSEQ multiplex PCR assay. A mixture of 60 forward primers for TCR Vbeta segments and 13 reverse primers for TCR Jbeta segments was used in the multiplex PCR. Amplification of the CDR3 region of rearranged TCR beta genes was performed with a multiplex PCR assay on genomic DNA. The amplified TCR beta libraries were sequenced on the Illumina HiSeq System as 87-base-pair reads. The paper's data handling went like this. Across the 670 or so repertoires, a later analysis counted roughly 84 million unique TCR beta chains, approximately 12 million of which were shared by at least two donors. Raw reads were error-corrected and collapsed into unique sequences with a nearest-neighbor algorithm that merged closely related sequences to remove PCR and sequencing errors. V, D and J gene segments were assigned by aligning CDR3 sequences to IMGT reference sequences. For a sequence to be retained, a match of at least six nucleotides to both a V gene segment and a J gene segment was required. Rearrangements were called productive when the CDR3 lacked stop codons and stayed in frame with V and J; all others were non-productive. CDR3 was defined by IMGT convention, running from the second conserved V-encoded cysteine to the conserved J-encoded phenylalanine. The earlier analysis of around 640 of the donors excluded sequences that lacked an unambiguous match to a single V gene segment. An earlier analysis of around 600 of the donors classified V segments as functional when productive rearrangements were above 56.7% and as segregating when the standard deviation between donors was above 5%. To diagnose cytomegalovirus status from the catalog of TCR beta chain sequences, a statistical classification framework was built. A later analysis assigned V and J genes by comparing TCR nucleotide sequences with IMGT/GENE-DB human TR gene sequences. In a later analysis, CDR3 sequences and most-parsimonious VDJ recombination scenarios were assigned using the TCRdist pipeline. In a later analysis, each TCR beta chain was defined by its CDR3 amino acid sequence together with its V-gene family, and reads without a unique V-gene family were excluded. A later analysis removed roughly 590 highly shared, low-generation-probability nucleotide sequences to deal with suspected cross-contamination and a sequencing artifact. In a later analysis, a clonal expansion index was calculated for each public chain from normalized within-repertoire ranks of inferred template counts. Generation probabilities in a later analysis came from a VDJ recombination model fitted to out-of-frame rearrangements, and those results were checked against IGoR. In a later analysis, TCR-TCR, TCR-HLA and TCR-CMV co-occurrence was scored with hypergeometric tests, and a repertoire-size bias correction was applied to TCR pairs. A later analysis estimated false discovery rates by permuting HLA or CMV assignments 20 times. A later analysis grouped co-occurring TCRs with DBSCAN, adding TCRdist sequence similarity when clustering within HLA-allele-positive subsets. For co-occurrence clustering, repertoires with fewer than 30,000 or more than 120,000 public chains were excluded, along with roughly 5 repertoires with anomalous nucleotide sharing. What TCRdb holds here is the immuneACCESS table cut down to in-frame rearrangements. Part of the clones is not present; checked against another copy, under half of the missing clones reflect an unresolved V gene, and the others are unexplained. That table supplies the V and J calls and clone size; D and trimming were determined from the DNA. In this sample the table shows under 200,000 clones, 70% to 90% of which occur a single time. The biggest ten clones account for approximately 2% of the sample.

The cohort consisted of approximately 690 healthy bone marrow donors. Cohort members were all nominally healthy when sampled, although unrecorded immune exposures were likely present. The donor was CMV seronegative and was included in the group of over 300 seronegative cohort members. Each donor provided a peripheral blood sample, and peripheral blood mononuclear cells were used for TCR beta sequencing. Genomic DNA was extracted from the blood cell samples with the Qiagen DNeasy Blood Extraction Kit. This receptor was taken from a woman aged 18-29 years in good health and CMV-seronegative. The specimen was PBMCs.

The bases read TGTGCCAGCAGCTCGGGACAGAAGAACACCGGGGAGCTGTTTTTT. This sequence encodes CASSSGQKNTGELFF. In this chain, TRBV7-3 is recombined with TRBJ2-2; the junction holds 7 bases that match TRBD1. Germline trimming amounts to 4 bases on V and 1 base on J, with 3 as the count of junction bases outside the gene matches. From its cysteine to its phenylalanine, the CDR3 spans 15 amino acids. Only the CDR3 DNA is retained, 45 bases long and in frame from the first base. CDR1 is given as SGHTA and CDR2 as FQGTGA, both from the germline V gene.